This T cell receptor (beta chain) was sequenced for a study of T cells in Graves' hyperthyroidism and ophthalmopathy (dated by TCRdb to between 2018 and 2021). Describing the broader study: Peripheral blood was sampled at the time of initial diagnosis, prior to any treatment. A discovery cohort of about 95 patients, about 40 with Graves' ophthalmopathy and fewer than 65 with stable Graves' hyperthyroidism, was used to find distinguishing TCR V-J signatures. An independent validation cohort of under 20 hyperthyroidism patients and about 16 patients who later progressed to ophthalmopathy tested prospective prediction of ophthalmopathy. The 85 to 100 discovery patients were divided at random into training and test sets in a 7:3 ratio. In addition, the study compared T-cell repertoires in thyroid tissue and in blood from about six Graves' hyperthyroidism patients. After blood sampling, hyperthyroidism patients were treated with methimazole at a starting dose of 30 mg daily, and ophthalmopathy patients were treated with high-dose intravenous methylprednisolone. TCR Vbeta CDR3 sequencing of approximately 140 peripheral blood samples (under 45 ophthalmopathy, about 75 hyperthyroidism and some 17 progressor patients) is reported in the paper.

Graves' hyperthyroidism was defined as stable when no progression to ophthalmopathy occurred over 18 months of follow-up. Hyperthyroidism patients were newly diagnosed, had a disease duration of under 2 months, and were aged 18 to 65 years. Patients with uncontrolled infections, other autoimmune diseases, pregnancy or lactation were excluded. Diagnoses relied on clinical symptoms, serum thyroxine and TRAb, thyroid ultrasound and orbital computed tomography. PBMCs were isolated from roughly 10 ml of fresh peripheral blood by Ficoll-Paque density gradient centrifugation. Total RNA was extracted using Trizol reagent, and RNA quality was assessed on an Agilent 2100 Bioanalyzer. The TCR beta CDR3 regions were amplified from RNA transcripts. For the first round of RT-PCR on the TCR CDR3, the HTBI primer set was used together with the Qiagen OneStep RT-PCR kit. The libraries were constructed in a second round of multiplex PCR and then size-selected and purified. The libraries were sequenced on an Illumina HiSeq2000 using paired-end 100 bp reads. For the original study's pipeline: SOAPnuke was used to process the raw data, with reads discarded if the reads contained adapters or uncalled bases, had a mean Phred below 15, or lacked an exact constant-primer or identifier match. COPE v1.2.5 was used to merge the high-quality paired reads, and each unique nucleotide sequence was defined as a clonotype. MiTCR v1.1 was used to align the clonotypes against IMGT TRBV, TRBD and TRBJ reference segments. The analysis was restricted to V-J combinations with a frequency above 0.0001, which together covered 99% to 99.2% of the repertoires. The TCS score was defined as the ratio of F50 (clonal expansion) to E x V (chaos), calculated using BLOSUM62-based TCRdist between CDR3 peptides within each V-J. Welch's t-statistics and random forest reduced around 550 V-J features to roughly 13, which were used in a naive Bayes classifier (R e1071). TCRdb redid the processing of the public reads, applying fastp at Q25 and MiXCR, and retained in-frame beta chains. For every CDR3 protein sequence, its rows merge into one entry that carries the most common genes and DNA. The V and J calls were determined by TCRdb, not by the authors. The table for this sample lists about 620,000 distinct CDR3 sequences; 15% to 20% of them were counted only once. The ten largest clones add up to less than 4.5% of the sample.

This clonotype was counted ten times or more. Its antigen is not yet known. Per-base quality was not reported, and no clone a single base away is much larger than it. On the study overall, not on this receptor specifically: Most expanded thyroid clonotypes (frequency above 0.001) were also detected in blood, suggesting blood repertoires may reflect thyroid immune responses. In validation, the model predicted progression to ophthalmopathy a median of roughly 6.1 months before onset, with about 64% sensitivity and roughly 72% specificity. Ophthalmopathy was separated from stable hyperthyroidism by a 13 V-J signature model, with around 88% sensitivity and roughly 81% specificity obtained in cross-validation and 80%/75% obtained in testing. No statistical method was used to set the sample size in advance, and investigators knew the group allocation.

Reading from cysteine to phenylalanine, the CDR3 counts 11 amino acids. Only CDR3 DNA remains: 33 bases, in frame from the first base. Deletion took 2 bases off V and 3 bases off J, with a span of 4 bases between the germline ends. From the germline V gene, CDR1 is SQVTM and CDR2 is ANQGSEA. The specimen was blood. The chain is made from TRBV29-1 and TRBJ1-1; no D gene can be assigned with confidence. The TCR comes from a woman between 25 and 40 years old with Graves' hyperthyroidism. The nucleotides read TGCAGCGTTGAAATAGACACTGAAGCTTTCTTT. This gives the protein CSVEIDTEAFF.